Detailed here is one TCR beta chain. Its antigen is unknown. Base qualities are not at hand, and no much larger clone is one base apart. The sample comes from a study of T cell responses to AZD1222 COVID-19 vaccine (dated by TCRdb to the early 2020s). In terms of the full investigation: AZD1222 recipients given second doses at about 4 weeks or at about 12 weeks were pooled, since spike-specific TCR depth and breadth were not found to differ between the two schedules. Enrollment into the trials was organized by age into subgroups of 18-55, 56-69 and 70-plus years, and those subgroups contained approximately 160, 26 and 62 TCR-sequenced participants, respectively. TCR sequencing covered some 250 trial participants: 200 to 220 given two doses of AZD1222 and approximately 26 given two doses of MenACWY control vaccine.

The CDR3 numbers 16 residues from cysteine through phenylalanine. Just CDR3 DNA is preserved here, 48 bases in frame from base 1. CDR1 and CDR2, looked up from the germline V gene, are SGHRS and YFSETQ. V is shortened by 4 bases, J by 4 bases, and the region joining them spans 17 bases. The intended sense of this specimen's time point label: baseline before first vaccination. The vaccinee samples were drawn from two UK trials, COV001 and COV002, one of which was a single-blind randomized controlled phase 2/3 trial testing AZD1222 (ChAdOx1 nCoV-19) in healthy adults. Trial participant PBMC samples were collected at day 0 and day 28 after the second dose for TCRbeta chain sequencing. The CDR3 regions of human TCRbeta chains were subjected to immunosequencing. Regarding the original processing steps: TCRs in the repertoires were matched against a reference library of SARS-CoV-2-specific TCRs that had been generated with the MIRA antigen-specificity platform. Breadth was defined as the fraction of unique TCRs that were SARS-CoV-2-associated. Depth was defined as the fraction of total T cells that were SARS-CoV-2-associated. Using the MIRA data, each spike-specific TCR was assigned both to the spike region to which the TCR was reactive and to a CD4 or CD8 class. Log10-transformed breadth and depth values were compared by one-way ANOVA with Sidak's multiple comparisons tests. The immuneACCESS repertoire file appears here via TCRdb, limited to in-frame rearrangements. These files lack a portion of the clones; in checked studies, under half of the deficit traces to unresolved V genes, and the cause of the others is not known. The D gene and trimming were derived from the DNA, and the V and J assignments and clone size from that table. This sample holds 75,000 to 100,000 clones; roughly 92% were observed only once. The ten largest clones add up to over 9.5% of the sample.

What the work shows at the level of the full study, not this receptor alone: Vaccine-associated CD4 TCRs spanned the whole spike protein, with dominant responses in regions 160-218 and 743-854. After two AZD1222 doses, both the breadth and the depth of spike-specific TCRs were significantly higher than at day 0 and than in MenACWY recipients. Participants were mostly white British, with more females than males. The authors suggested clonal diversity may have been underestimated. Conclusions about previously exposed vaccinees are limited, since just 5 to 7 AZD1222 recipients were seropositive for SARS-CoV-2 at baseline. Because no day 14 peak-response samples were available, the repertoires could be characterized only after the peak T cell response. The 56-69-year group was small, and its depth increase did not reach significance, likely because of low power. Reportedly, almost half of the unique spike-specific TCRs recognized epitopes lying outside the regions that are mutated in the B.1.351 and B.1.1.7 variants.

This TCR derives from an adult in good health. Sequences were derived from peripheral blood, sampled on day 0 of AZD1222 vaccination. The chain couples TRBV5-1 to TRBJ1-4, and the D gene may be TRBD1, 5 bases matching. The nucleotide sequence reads TGCGCCAGCAGCGGCCCAACCGGGACGGATAATGAAAAACTGTTTTTT. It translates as CASSGPTGTDNEKLFF.